This entry concerns a single TCR beta chain. This receptor's antigen is unknown. Base quality data are lacking; no much larger clone is found one base away. Explained via the paper, the time point label denotes: cells obtained before transplantation from donor or recipient. CD3+CD4+ and CD3+CD8+ populations were FACS-sorted from unstimulated pre-transplant donor and recipient cells taken from spleen or lymph nodes. Relative to germline, V is 4 bases shorter and J is 3 bases shorter, with 3 bases between their ends. CDR1 and CDR2, looked up from the germline V gene, are SGHRS and YFSETQ. The CDR3 measures 11 amino acids from cysteine to phenylalanine. The CDR3 DNA has 33 bases and is translated from base 1. This sample was included in a study of graft-versus-host responses after intestinal transplantation listed by TCRdb under 2021. Describing the broader study: The transplants that recipients got were multivisceral, liver-intestinal, or isolated intestinal. All recipients received anti-thymocyte globulin induction followed by maintenance tacrolimus and steroids for three to four years. Bulk TCR-beta CDR3 sequencing was used to track graft-versus-host and host-versus-graft alloreactive T cell clones in the graft, circulation and bone marrow after intestinal transplantation. To identify alloreactive clones, pre-transplant mixed lymphocyte reaction products were sequenced and compared with unstimulated pre-transplant donor and recipient T cells. Of the 20 to 25 intestinal transplant recipients enrolled in the cohort, one of whom was a retransplant, 3 patients without pretransplant specimens were excluded. Donor T cell macrochimerism was defined as a peak of at least 4% donor T cells among recipient peripheral blood mononuclear cells. Rather than going through the commercial service, samples from three later patients were sequenced in-house on an Illumina MiSeq and processed with MiXCR.

Summary of the overall study and its limitations: The relatively low number and heterogeneity of intestinal transplant patients limited the conclusions. Patients with donor T cell macrochimerism had high GvH to HvG T cell clonal ratios in their allografts. GvH clones were detected in recipient bone marrow, and some appeared earlier in ileal mucosa or blood, consistent with an intestinal mucosal origin. Early after transplant, peak levels of circulating GvH clones were found to be associated with declines in HvG clones.

The library was built by means of the immunoSEQ multiplex PCR assay. For most patients, genomic DNA was isolated with the Qiagen DNeasy Blood and Tissue Kit and sent frozen to Adaptive Biotechnologies for TCR sequencing. High-throughput TCR-beta CDR3 sequencing of genomic DNA from most patients was performed by Adaptive Biotechnologies. Regarding the original processing steps: TCR sequencing data were retrieved from Adaptive's ImmunoSEQ software for 18 patients, whereas a few other patients were processed with MiXCR and VDJtools. CD4 versus CD8 sorting errors were corrected by removing sequences found in both subsets at a frequency ratio below 5:1. CDR3 nucleotide sequences shared between donor and recipient were removed because the origin of such sequences could not be assigned. Alloreactive clones required at least 2-fold expansion over unstimulated cells and minimum CFSE-low frequency of 0.002% (template counts) or 0.001% (read counts). Clones were considered mappable if detected in sequenced pre-transplant spleen, lymph node, or MLR CFSE-low populations of the donor or recipient. The cumulative frequency of alloreactive clones was calculated as a percentage of all sequences, weighted by copy number. Not all clones reach the TCRdb copy of this immuneACCESS table, which keeps in-frame sequences only. Checked studies attribute under half of the gap to unresolved V genes and leave the rest unexplained. That table supplies the V and J calls and clone size; D and trimming were determined from the DNA. This sample is represented by more than 65,000 clones; roughly 90% of them were singletons. The ten top clones hold roughly 0.39% of the sample.

The source is a human donor who was the organ donor for an intestinal transplant. The sample here was unstimulated CD8+ T cells sorted from spleen or lymph node cells, taken before transplant. The rearranged segments are TRBV5-1 and TRBJ2-3, with the D gene not clear enough to name. The CDR3 region has the sequence CASSLTDTQYF. The DNA sequence is given as TGCGCCAGCAGCCTGACAGATACGCAGTATTTT.